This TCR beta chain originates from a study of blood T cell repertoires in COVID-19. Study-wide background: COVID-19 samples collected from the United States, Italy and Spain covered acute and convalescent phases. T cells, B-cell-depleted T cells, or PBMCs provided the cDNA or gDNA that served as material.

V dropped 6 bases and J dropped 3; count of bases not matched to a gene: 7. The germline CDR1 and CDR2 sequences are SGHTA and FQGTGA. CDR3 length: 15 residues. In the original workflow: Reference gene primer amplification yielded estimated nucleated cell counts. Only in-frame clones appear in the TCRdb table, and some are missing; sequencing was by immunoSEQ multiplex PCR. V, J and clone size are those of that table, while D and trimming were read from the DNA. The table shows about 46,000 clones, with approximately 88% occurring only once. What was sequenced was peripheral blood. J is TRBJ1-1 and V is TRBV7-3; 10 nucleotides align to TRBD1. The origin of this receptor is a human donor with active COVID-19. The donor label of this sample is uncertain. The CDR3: CASSPTGGEYTEAFF. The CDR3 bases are TGTGCCAGCAGTCCGACAGGGGGCGAATACACTGAAGCTTTCTTT.